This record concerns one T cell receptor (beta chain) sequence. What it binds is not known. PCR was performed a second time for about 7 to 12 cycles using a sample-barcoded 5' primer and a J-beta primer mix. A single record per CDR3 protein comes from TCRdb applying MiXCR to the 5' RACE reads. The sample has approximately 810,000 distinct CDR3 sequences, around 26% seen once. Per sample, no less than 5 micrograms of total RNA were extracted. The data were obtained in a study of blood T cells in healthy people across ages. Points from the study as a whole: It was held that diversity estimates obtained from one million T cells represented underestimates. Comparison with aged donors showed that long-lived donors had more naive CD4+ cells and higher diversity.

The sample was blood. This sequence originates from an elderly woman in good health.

CDR3 DNA: TGTGCCAGCTGTCACTCGGGGGGACAGAATGTCAATCAGCCCCAGCATTTT. It yields the protein CASCHSGGQNVNQPQHF. This chain uses TRBV14 with TRBJ1-5; 7 bases fit TRBD1. The CDR3 has 17 residues. V lost 8 bases to trimming and J lost 3 bases; unmatched junction nucleotides: 16. CDR1 is SGHDN and CDR2 is FVKESK in the germline V gene.